Listed here are 31 T cell receptor beta chains from one sample, sequenced in a study of metastatic and nonmetastatic thyroid tumors. The entire patient cohort was treatment-naive prior to thyroid surgery. With MiXCR, TCRdb called clones anew from the PCR reads. Found here are around 30,000 clones, around a quarter of them singletons; the top ten hold more than 2%. The sequenced sample was blood. The receptor source for this set is a female donor with papillary thyroid cancer or a benign thyroid nodule (not recorded which). Some clones in this sample may be carry-over from other donors' samples.

This clone was counted at least ten times. The chain recombines TRBV4-1 with TRBJ2-1; D may correspond to TRBD1 or TRBD2 (5 bases each). V lost 3 bases, J lost 9 bases, and 15 bases lay in between. The CDR3 sequence is 14 residues long. The germline CDR1 and CDR2 sequences are MGHRA and YSYEKL. CDR3 loop: CASSHPGTSSEQFF. Here the CDR3 DNA reads TGCGCCAGCAGCCATCCCGGGACCTCGAGTGAGCAGTTCTTC.

This clone was seen many times. This rearrangement joins TRBV7-9 to TRBJ1-1; possibly TRBD1 for D (5 bases). Between the trimmed V and J ends, which lost 1 base and 5 bases, there was a span of 11 bases. Germline V gene sequence: CDR1 SEHNR, CDR2 FQNEAQ (reference sequence). CDR3 length: 14 amino acids. The chain's CDR3 is CASSLDAGKTEAFF. The DNA of the CDR3 is TGTGCCAGCAGCTTAGATGCAGGGAAAACTGAAGCTTTCTTT.

This clone was detected many times. V gene TRBV9 combines with J gene TRBJ1-3; tentative D call: TRBD1 (5 bases). V lost 0 bases and J lost 5, with 12 bases in between. The germline gives CDR1 SGDLS, CDR2 YYNGEE. The CDR3 loop spans 15 amino acids. Here the CDR3 DNA reads TGTGCCAGCAGCGTAGGTTCAGGGATTCGAAACACCATATATTTT. This gives the protein CASSVGSGIRNTIYF.

In this sample, this clone turned up many times. The chain's CDR3 is CASNLFRSSNTEAFF. The CDR3 DNA is TGTGCCAGCAACCTTTTCAGGTCTTCGAACACTGAAGCTTTCTTT. V is TRBV27 and J is TRBJ1-1; D not certain. CDR3 length: 15 residues. The germline V gene encodes CDR1 MNHEY and CDR2 SMNVEV (reference sequence). V was clipped by 7 bases and J by 1 base, with 16 bases between them.

In its sample, this clone was seen many times. This CDR3 is also generated by other DNA sequences in the sample. V gene TRBV6-1 combines with J gene TRBJ2-5; D is tentatively TRBD1 or TRBD2 (7 bases each). This CDR3 has 15 residues. CDR1 MNHNS and CDR2 SASEGT come from the germline V gene. V was clipped by 6 bases and J by 1 base, with 15 bases between them. CDR3 protein: CASRAGQISQETQYF. CDR3 in DNA: TGTGCCAGCAGAGCGGGACAGATCAGCCAAGAGACCCAGTACTTC.

This clone was seen at least ten times. This chain connects TRBV6-2 or TRBV6-3 to TRBJ2-3; 16 bases agree with TRBD2. Trimming at V came to 6 bases and at J to 7 bases, leaving 10 bases not matched to a gene. The CDR3 runs to 17 residues. Germline V gene data show CDR1 as MNHEY and CDR2 as SVGEGT. The CDR3 spells CASRPRGTSGRANTQYF. The CDR3 DNA is TGTGCCAGCAGGCCGAGGGGGACTAGCGGGAGGGCTAATACGCAGTATTTT.

This clone is categorized as medium-sized. The chain couples TRBV12-3 or TRBV12-4 to TRBJ1-6, with TRBD1 identical over 10 bases. The CDR3 runs 13 residues. The ends lost 6 bases at V and 10 bases at J; junction bases unmatched: 3. The CDR3 DNA reads TGTGCCAGCAGGACAGGGGGCAGCTCACCCCTCCACTTT. Amino acids: CASRTGGSSPLHF.

This clone came up many times. This rearrangement joins TRBV13 to TRBJ2-4; a weak D match, TRBD1 (7 bases). Trimming took off 5 bases at V and 5 bases at J, with 10 bases between the two ends. From germline, CDR1 is PRHDT and CDR2 FYEKMQ (reference sequence). The CDR3 has 13 amino acids. The DNA for the CDR3 is TGTGCCAGCAGCACCAGGGGGGAAAACATTCAGTACTTC. It specifies CASSTRGENIQYF.

In this sample, this clone turned up many times. The CDR3 sequence is CASSAVGSDYNEQFF. The CDR3 DNA reads TGTGCCAGCAGCGCCGTAGGTTCTGACTACAATGAGCAGTTCTTC. The chain employs TRBV9 and TRBJ2-1; D is unresolved. From germline, CDR1 is SGDLS and CDR2 YYNGEE. This CDR3 is built from 15 residues. V dropped 3 bases and J dropped 3 bases, with 13 bases sitting between them.

By share, this clone counts as medium-sized. The V gene is TRBV10-3, the J gene TRBJ2-7, with 8 bases aligning to TRBD1. V was clipped by 4 bases and J by 6 bases; unmatched bases: 8. The CDR3 length is 14 residues. Germline V CDR1 and CDR2: ENHRY, SYGVKD. The CDR3 DNA follows: TGTGCCATCAGTGCCTCCGGGACAGGAGGCGAGCAGTACTTC. It codes for CAISASGTGGEQYF.

This clone was seen many times. The V gene is TRBV19, the J gene TRBJ2-3, with D possibly matching TRBD1 (6 bases). Trimming pared 1 base from V and 0 bases from J, leaving 17 bases between. CDR1 LNHDA and CDR2 SQIVND come from the germline V gene (reference sequence). The CDR3 loop spans 18 amino acids. In DNA, the CDR3 is TGTGCCAGTAGTATAGTAATGGGCAGGGGCCTAAGCACAGATACGCAGTATTTT. Translating it yields CASSIVMGRGLSTDTQYF.

This clone was detected ten times or more. This sequence joins TRBV6-4 and TRBJ2-1, with 11 positions matching TRBD2. Per the germline V gene, CDR1 is MRHNA and CDR2 is SNTAGT. V gave up 6 bases and J gave up 8 bases; unmatched junction bases: 6. The CDR3 has 14 amino acids. In nucleotides, the CDR3 is TGTGCCAGCAGCGGGACTAGCGGAAGGGATGAGCAGTTCTTC. It encodes CASSGTSGRDEQFF.

This clone was recorded at least ten times. The germline gene is not matched at one end of the junction; a read error may be the cause. Other DNA variants within this sample encode the same CDR3. The rearrangement uses TRBV7-7 and TRBJ2-7; 7 positions match TRBD1. This CDR3 spans 13 amino acids. Germline V gene data show CDR1 as SSHAT and CDR2 as FNYEAQ (reference sequence). The CDR3 is CASSLDRRGRQYF. The DNA for the CDR3 is TGTGCTAGCAGCTTAGATCGTAGGGGGCGACAGTACTTC.

This clone was detected ten times or more. This chain joins TRBV19 and TRBJ1-1, with TRBD1 as a possible D gene (6 bases). CDR3 length: 13 residues. Trimming stripped 1 base from V and 8 bases from J, with 11 bases between. Per the germline V gene, CDR1 is LNHDA and CDR2 is SQIVND (reference sequence). The chain's CDR3 is CASSIAPDREAFF. The CDR3 nucleotides are TGTGCCAGTAGTATAGCCCCGGACAGAGAAGCTTTCTTT.

This clone was picked up many times. The J gene is TRBJ1-6, the V gene TRBV2; tentative D call: TRBD1 (5 bases). CDR1 and CDR2 (germline): SNHLY, FYNNEI. The CDR3 is 16 amino acids. The V gene lost 6 bases and the J gene lost 0 bases, with 12 bases spanning the gap. The CDR3 spells CASRGTDSSYNSPLHF. Written as DNA, the CDR3 is TGTGCCAGCAGGGGGACCGATAGCTCCTATAATTCACCCCTCCACTTT.

This clone was seen only a few times. The gene calls are TRBV7-3 and TRBJ1-3, with a weak D call TRBD1 (6 bases). Germline lookup yields CDR1 SGHTA and CDR2 FQGTGA. V dropped 1 base and J dropped 4 bases, with 23 bases sitting between them. There are 19 residues in the CDR3. This CDR3 reads CASSLSPPTGQRTGNTIYF. For the CDR3, the DNA is TGTGCCAGCAGCTTAAGCCCACCCACCGGACAGAGAACAGGAAACACCATATATTTT.

This clone was found many times. The CDR3 DNA follows: TGTGCCAGCAGCCTTGGGACACCCAATAATTCACCCCTCCACTTT. Translating gives CASSLGTPNNSPLHF. The chain couples TRBV5-6 to TRBJ1-6, with a weak D call TRBD1 (6 bases). The CDR3 has 15 amino acids. Trimming shortened V by 4 bases and J by 5 bases, and 13 bases separated the two germline ends. In germline, CDR1 is SGHDT, CDR2 YYEEEE.

At least ten counts were recorded for this clone. V gene TRBV20-1 combines with J gene TRBJ2-5, with TRBD2 as a possible D gene (5 bases). CDR3 length equals 11 residues. The V end lost 5 bases, the J end lost 5 bases, and 9 bases lay between the germline ends. CDR1 and CDR2 from the germline V gene are DFQATT and SNEGSKA (reference sequence). The CDR3 DNA reads as TGCAGTGCTGGTCTAGCCGAGACCCAGTACTTC. This gives the protein CSAGLAETQYF.

The chain carries TRBV15 and TRBJ2-5; 11 bases agree with TRBD2. There are 16 residues in the CDR3. CDR1 is LNHNV, CDR2 YYDKDF, per germline (reference sequence). J was trimmed by 5 bases and V by 5 bases; bases with no gene match: 10. The chain's CDR3 is CATSLGLAGGGETQYF. The CDR3 region has the DNA TGTGCCACCAGCCTGGGCCTAGCGGGGGGAGGGGAGACCCAGTACTTC.

This clone was counted at least ten times. This rearrangement joins TRBV3-1 to TRBJ2-2, with TRBD1 matching over 9 bases. Germline CDR1 reads LGHDT; CDR2 reads YNNKEL (reference sequence). The length of the CDR3 is 14 residues. V was clipped by 1 base and J by 8 bases; unmatched bases: 2. The DNA of the CDR3 is TGTGCCAGCAGCCAAGGGGACAGGGATGGGGAGCTGTTTTTT. It codes for CASSQGDRDGELFF.

The sample holds many counts of this clone. Additional DNA sequences in this sample encode the identical CDR3. This chain joins TRBV29-1 and TRBJ2-1; 14 positions match TRBD2. CDR3 length equals 14 residues. V was clipped by 7 bases and J by 9 bases; unmatched bases: 8. Germline CDR1 is SQVTM and CDR2 is ANQGSEA. The CDR3: CSAQTSGGGGEQFF. The CDR3, as DNA: TGCAGCGCCCAGACTAGCGGGGGGGGGGGTGAGCAGTTCTTC.

This clone is labeled medium-sized. The chain recombines TRBV6-1 with TRBJ1-2, with 9 bases that match TRBD1. The CDR3 has 16 amino acids. Trimming cost V 7 bases and J 5 bases; bases outside gene matches: 14. CDR1 and CDR2 (germline): MNHNS, SASEGT. The CDR3 sequence is CASTSTGTGNYYGYTF. The DNA of the CDR3 is TGTGCCAGCACTTCTACCGGGACAGGGAATTATTATGGCTACACCTTC.

This clone appeared a single time. The chain combines TRBV7-3 with TRBJ2-3; 7 bases match TRBD2. The length of the CDR3 is 15 residues. V was clipped by 0 bases and J by 6 bases; unmatched bases: 6. Germline V CDR1 and CDR2: SGHTA, FQGTGA. The CDR3 loop is CASSLTTGGSDTQYF. Written as DNA, the CDR3 is TGTGCCAGCAGCTTAACAACGGGAGGTTCGGATACGCAGTATTTT.

In its sample, this clone was seen many times. The rearrangement joins TRBV19 to TRBJ2-1, with 10 bases fitting TRBD2. Trimming removed 10 bases from V and 7 bases from J; junction bases left unmatched: 7. Germline assignment: CDR1 LNHDA and CDR2 SQIVND (reference sequence). The CDR3 is 13 amino acids. The CDR3 loop is CATLSSGSNEQFF. CDR3 nucleotides: TGTGCCACTCTATCTAGCGGGAGTAATGAGCAGTTCTTC. Complete variable domain (other parts from reference TRBV19 and TRBJ2-1): DGGITQSPKYLFRKEGQNVTLSCEQNLNHDAMYWYRQDPGQGLRLIYYSQIVNDFQKGDIAEGYSVSREKKESFPLTVTSAQKNPTAFYLCATLSSGSNEQFFGPGTRLTVL.

Ten or more counts support this clone. V usage is TRBV11-2 and J usage is TRBJ2-3; TRBD1 might be the D (6 bases). This CDR3 region has 12 residues. V dropped 1 base and J dropped 8 bases, with 7 bases sitting between them. Germline CDR1 is SGHAT and CDR2 is FQNNGV. The CDR3 sequence: CASSLVGGTQYF. DNA for the CDR3: TGTGCCAGCAGCTTAGTAGGGGGTACGCAGTATTTT.

This clone counts as large (0.1 to 1%). The rearrangement links TRBV12-3 or TRBV12-4 to TRBJ2-7; 7 nucleotides align to TRBD1. The CDR3 is 11 amino acids. V lost 6 bases to trimming and J lost 6 bases; unmatched junction nucleotides: 2. The CDR3 nucleotides read TGTGCCAGCAGCGGGACAGCCGAGCAGTACTTC. This codes for CASSGTAEQYF.

As to this clone: A junction end diverges from the germline sequence, so it may reflect a read error. CDR3 protein: CTSSPQGPEGSPLHF. DNA of the CDR3: TGCACCAGCAGCCCCCAAGGGCCAGAAGGTTCACCCCTCCACTTT. V gene TRBV5-1 combines with J gene TRBJ1-6; D uncertain. This CDR3 comprises 15 residues. CDR1 is SGHRS, CDR2 YFSETQ, per germline.

This clone showed up just a few times. The chain joins TRBV12-3 or TRBV12-4 to TRBJ2-3; TRBD2 matches 13 bases. This CDR3 is built from 19 residues. Trimming at V came to 6 bases and at J to 8 bases, leaving 20 bases not matched to a gene. In DNA form, the CDR3 reads TGTGCCAGCAGACCCGGGACTAGCGGGATTATATCCCTAGATAGTACGCAGTATTTT. Encoded protein: CASRPGTSGIISLDSTQYF.

The rearrangement uses TRBV12-3 or TRBV12-4 and TRBJ1-4; 7 nucleotides match TRBD1. This CDR3 is 16 amino acids long. V trimming: 1 base; J trimming: 6 bases; junction bases outside the gene matches: 8. CDR3: CASSLGPRQGDEKLFF. CDR3 bases: TGTGCCAGCAGTTTAGGGCCGCGGCAGGGGGATGAAAAACTGTTTTTT.

This clone was seen repeatedly, ten times or more. V is TRBV5-6 and J is TRBJ1-5, with D uncertain. CDR3 length: 12 residues. In germline, CDR1 is SGHDT, CDR2 YYEEEE. Trimming left V 2 bases short and J 5 bases short, with 5 bases between. The CDR3 region has the DNA TGTGCCAGCAGCTTATTTGATCAGCCCCAGCATTTT. Its translation is CASSLFDQPQHF.

This clone was seen many times. The chain uses TRBV24-1 and TRBJ2-1; 7 bases agree with TRBD1. V lost 2 bases, J lost 0 bases, and 6 bases stayed unmatched. CDR3 length equals 17 residues. Germline CDR1 is KGHDR and CDR2 is SFDVKD. In DNA, the CDR3 is TGTGCCACCAGTGATTCCCAGGCAGGGGGCTCCTACAATGAGCAGTTCTTC. This gives the protein CATSDSQAGGSYNEQFF.